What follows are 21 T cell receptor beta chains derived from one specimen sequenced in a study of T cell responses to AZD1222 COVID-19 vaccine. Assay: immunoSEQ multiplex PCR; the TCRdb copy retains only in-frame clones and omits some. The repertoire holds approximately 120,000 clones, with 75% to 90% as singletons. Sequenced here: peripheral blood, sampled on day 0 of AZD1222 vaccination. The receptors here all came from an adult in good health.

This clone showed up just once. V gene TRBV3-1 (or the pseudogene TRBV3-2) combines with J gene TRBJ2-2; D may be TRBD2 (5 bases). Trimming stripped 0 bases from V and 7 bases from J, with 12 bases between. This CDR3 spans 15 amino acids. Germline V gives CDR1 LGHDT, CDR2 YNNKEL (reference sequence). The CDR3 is CASSQDIASYGELFF. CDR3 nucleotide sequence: TGTGCCAGCAGCCAAGATATTGCTAGCTACGGGGAGCTGTTTTTT.

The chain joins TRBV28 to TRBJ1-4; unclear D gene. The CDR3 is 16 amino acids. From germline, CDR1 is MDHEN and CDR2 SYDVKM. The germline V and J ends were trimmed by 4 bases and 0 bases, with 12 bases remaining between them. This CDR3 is CASSSGRSTTNEKLFF. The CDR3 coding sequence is TGTGCCAGCAGTTCAGGCAGGAGTACAACTAATGAAAAACTGTTTTTT.

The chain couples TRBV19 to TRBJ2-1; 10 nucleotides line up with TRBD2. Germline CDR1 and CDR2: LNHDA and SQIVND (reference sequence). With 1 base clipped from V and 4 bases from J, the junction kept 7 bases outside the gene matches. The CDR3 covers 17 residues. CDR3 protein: CASSIGGQREGYNEQFF. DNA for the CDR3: TGTGCCAGTAGTATAGGGGGACAGCGGGAGGGTTACAATGAGCAGTTCTTC.

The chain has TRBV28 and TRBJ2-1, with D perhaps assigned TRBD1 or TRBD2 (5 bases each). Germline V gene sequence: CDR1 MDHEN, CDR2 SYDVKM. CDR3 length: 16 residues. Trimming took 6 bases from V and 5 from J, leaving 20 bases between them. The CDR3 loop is CASSRGVGRIDNEQFF. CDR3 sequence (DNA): TGTGCCAGCAGCCGAGGGGTGGGGCGGATAGACAATGAGCAGTTCTTC.

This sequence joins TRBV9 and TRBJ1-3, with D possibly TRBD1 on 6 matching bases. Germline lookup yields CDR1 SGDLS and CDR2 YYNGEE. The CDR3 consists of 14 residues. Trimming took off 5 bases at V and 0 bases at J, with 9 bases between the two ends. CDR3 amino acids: CASRKGGSGNTIYF. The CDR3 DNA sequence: TGTGCCAGCAGGAAAGGGGGCTCTGGAAACACCATATATTTT.

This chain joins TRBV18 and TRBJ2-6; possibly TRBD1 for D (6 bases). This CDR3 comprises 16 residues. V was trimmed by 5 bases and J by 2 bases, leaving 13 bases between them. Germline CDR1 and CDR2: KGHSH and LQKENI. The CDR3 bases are TGTGCCAGCTCATCCGACAGGCCAGCTGGGGCCAACGTCCTGACTTTC. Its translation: CASSSDRPAGANVLTF.

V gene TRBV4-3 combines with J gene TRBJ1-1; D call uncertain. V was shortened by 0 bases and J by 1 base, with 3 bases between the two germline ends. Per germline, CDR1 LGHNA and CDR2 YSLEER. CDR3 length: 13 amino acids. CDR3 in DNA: TGCGCCAGCAGCCAAGATAGGAACACTGAAGCTTTCTTT. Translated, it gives CASSQDRNTEAFF.

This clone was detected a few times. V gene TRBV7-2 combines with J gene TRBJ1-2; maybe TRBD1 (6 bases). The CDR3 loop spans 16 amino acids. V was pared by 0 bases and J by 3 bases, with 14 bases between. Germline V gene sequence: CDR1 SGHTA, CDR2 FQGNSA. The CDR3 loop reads CASSLAPGAWDYGYTF. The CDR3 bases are TGTGCCAGCAGCTTAGCGCCGGGGGCCTGGGACTATGGCTACACCTTC.

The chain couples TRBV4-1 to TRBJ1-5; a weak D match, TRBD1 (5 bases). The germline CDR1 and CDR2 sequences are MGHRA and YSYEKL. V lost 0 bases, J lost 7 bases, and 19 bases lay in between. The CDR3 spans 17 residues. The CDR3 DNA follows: TGCGCCAGCAGCCAAGATAGACGAGTGGGGGGGAGCCAGCCCCAGCATTTT. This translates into CASSQDRRVGGSQPQHF.

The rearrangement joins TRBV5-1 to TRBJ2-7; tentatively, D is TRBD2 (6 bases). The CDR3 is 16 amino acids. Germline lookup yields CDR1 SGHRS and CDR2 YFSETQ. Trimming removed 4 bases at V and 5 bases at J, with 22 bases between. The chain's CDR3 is CASSRLREAGMDEQYF. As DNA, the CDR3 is TGCGCCAGCAGCAGACTTAGGGAGGCGGGAATGGACGAGCAGTACTTC.

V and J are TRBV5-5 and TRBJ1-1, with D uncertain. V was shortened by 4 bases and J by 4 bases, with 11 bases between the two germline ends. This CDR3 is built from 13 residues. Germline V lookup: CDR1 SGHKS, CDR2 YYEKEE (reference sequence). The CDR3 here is CASSTQDLTEAFF. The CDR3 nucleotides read TGTGCCAGCAGCACGCAGGATCTCACTGAAGCTTTCTTT.

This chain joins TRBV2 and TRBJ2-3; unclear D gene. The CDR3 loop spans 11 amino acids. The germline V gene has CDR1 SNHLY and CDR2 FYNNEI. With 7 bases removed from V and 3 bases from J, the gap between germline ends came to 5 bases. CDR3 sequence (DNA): TGTGCCAGCACGTGGACAGATACGCAGTATTTT. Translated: CASTWTDTQYF.

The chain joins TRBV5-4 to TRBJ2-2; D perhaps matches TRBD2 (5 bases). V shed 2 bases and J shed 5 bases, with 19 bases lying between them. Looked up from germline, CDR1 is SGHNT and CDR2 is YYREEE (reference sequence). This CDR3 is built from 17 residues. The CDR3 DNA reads TGTGCCAGCAGCTTAAAGGTTGTCGGGATTCAAACCGGGGAGCTGTTTTTT. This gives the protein CASSLKVVGIQTGELFF.

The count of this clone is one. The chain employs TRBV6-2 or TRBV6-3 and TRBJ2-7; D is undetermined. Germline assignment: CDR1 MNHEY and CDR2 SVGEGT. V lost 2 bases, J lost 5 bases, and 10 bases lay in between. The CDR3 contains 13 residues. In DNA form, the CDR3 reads TGTGCCAGCAGTTACGACGATTCCCACGAGCAGTACTTC. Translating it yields CASSYDDSHEQYF.

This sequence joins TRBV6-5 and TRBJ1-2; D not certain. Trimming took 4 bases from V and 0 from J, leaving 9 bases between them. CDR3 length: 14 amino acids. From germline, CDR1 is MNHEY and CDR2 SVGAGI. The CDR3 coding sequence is TGTGCCAGCAGTTCGGGATCAGCTAACTATGGCTACACCTTC. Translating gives CASSSGSANYGYTF.

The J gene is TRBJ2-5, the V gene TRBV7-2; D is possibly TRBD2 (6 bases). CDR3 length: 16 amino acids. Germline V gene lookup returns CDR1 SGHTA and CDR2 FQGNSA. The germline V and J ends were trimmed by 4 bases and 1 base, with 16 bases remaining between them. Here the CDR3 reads CASSWRDWTSQETQYF. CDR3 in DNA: TGTGCCAGCAGCTGGAGGGACTGGACGAGCCAAGAGACCCAGTACTTC.

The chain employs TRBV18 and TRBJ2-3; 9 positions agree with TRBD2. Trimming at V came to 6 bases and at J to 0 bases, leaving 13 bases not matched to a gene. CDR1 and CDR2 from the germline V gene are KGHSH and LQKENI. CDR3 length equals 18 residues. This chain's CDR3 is CASSGLASGTSSTDTQYF. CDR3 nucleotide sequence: TGTGCCAGCTCTGGGTTGGCTAGCGGGACATCTAGCACAGATACGCAGTATTTT.

The CDR3 spells CSASRGGRGNSPLHF. For the CDR3, the DNA is TGCAGTGCTAGTAGGGGGGGCAGGGGGAATTCACCCCTCCACTTT. This chain links TRBV20-1 with TRBJ1-6; 7 bases are a match to TRBD1. Germline loops: CDR1 DFQATT, CDR2 SNEGSKA (reference sequence). J lost 7 bases, V lost 3 bases, and 9 bases had no gene match. This CDR3 contains 15 residues.

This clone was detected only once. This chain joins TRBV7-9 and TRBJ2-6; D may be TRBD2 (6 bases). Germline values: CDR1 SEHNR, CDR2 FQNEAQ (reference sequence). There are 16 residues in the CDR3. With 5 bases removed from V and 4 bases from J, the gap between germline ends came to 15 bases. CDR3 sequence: CASSPLAGLGANVLTF. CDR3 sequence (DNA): TGTGCCAGCAGCCCCTTGGCGGGGCTGGGGGCCAACGTCCTGACTTTC.

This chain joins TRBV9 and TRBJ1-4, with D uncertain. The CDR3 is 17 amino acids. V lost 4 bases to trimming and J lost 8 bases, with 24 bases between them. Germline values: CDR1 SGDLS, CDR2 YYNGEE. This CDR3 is CASSPSPGGRGGEKLFF. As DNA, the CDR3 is TGTGCCAGCAGCCCCTCCCCCGGAGGGCGTGGAGGCGAAAAACTGTTTTTT.

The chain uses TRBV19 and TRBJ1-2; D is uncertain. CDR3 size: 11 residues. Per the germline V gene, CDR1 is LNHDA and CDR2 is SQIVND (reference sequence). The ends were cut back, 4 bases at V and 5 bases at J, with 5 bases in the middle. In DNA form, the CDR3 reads TGTGCCAGTAGTAAAGGGTATGGCTACACCTTC. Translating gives CASSKGYGYTF.